The following is a T cell receptor beta chain sequence with its context. Its antigen remains undetermined. No per-base quality is available; no much larger clone lies one base away. The data are from a study of shared T cell receptors in the human thymus (dated by TCRdb to the early 2020s). Some background on the complete study: The study examined how the human thymus generates shared, self-reactive T-cell receptor alpha chains.

Libraries were built with the immunoSEQ multiplex PCR assay. The immuneACCESS repertoire file appears here via TCRdb, limited to in-frame rearrangements. These files lack a portion of the clones; in checked studies, under half of the deficit traces to unresolved V genes, and the cause of the others is not known. This sample is represented by over 350,000 clones; 85% to 95% of them were singletons. 0.015% to 0.025% of the sample belongs to the ten largest clones. The CDR3 holds 16 amino acids from the cysteine to the phenylalanine. Kept here is only the CDR3 DNA, which spans 48 bases and is read in frame from base 1. V is pared back by 0 bases and J by 6 bases, with 17 bases lying between the germline termini.

This clonotype was sampled from a human donor. Sequenced sample: thymocytes. The chain is assembled from TRBV23-1 and TRBJ1-2, with TRBD1 tentatively as D gene (6 bases match). TRBV23-1 is annotated as an ORF whose role is uncertain. The DNA sequence is given as TGCGCCAGCAGTCAATCAACGGGGGGGCCGGAGAATGGCTACACCTTC. This gives the protein CASSQSTGGPENGYTF.